This T cell receptor (beta chain) emerged from a study of tumor-infiltrating lymphocytes in primary liver carcinoma. Study-wide background: There were tumors of stage T1-T3 N0M0, each 4.2 to 10 cm across.

Germline V gene lookup returns CDR1 SGHTA and CDR2 FQGTGA. V was trimmed by 5 bases and J by 0 bases, leaving 17 bases between them. The CDR3 is 16 amino acids. Co-extraction of RNA and DNA was performed on about 20-32 mg of unsorted bulk tissue. Total RNA (roughly 550 ng) served as template for TCR beta cDNA synthesis primed by a constant-region primer. ARM-PCR was slightly modified, and three nested multiplex PCR rounds with it gave rise to the TCR beta libraries. The first two PCR rounds used TRBV1-TRBV30 forward primers with a C-beta reverse primer, nine to ten cycles each. TCRdb re-derived calls from the multiplex PCR reads in MiXCR, one entry per CDR3 protein. Of about 130,000 distinct CDR3 sequences listed, 64% were seen once; the top ten hold 8.4%.

The chain recombines TRBV7-3 with TRBJ2-7; possible D gene TRBD2, 6 bases. The sequence was obtained from a woman aged 60-75 years with primary liver carcinoma and hepatitis B virus infection. Specimen: liver tumor tissue from sampling region 3. Described subset: tumor region T3, left-lateral pole. The CDR3 sequence: CASSPHRRDFSYEQYF. The CDR3 coding sequence is TGTGCCAGCAGCCCTCATCGCCGGGACTTCTCCTACGAGCAGTACTTC.